The text below deals with one T cell receptor beta chain. Its target is not known. These data belong to a study of cytomegalovirus exposure and HLA in healthy donors. Findings of the study overall: Later on, analysis showed that most CMV-associated TCR beta chains appeared to be HLA-restricted. Analysis performed later showed TCR beta chains linked to HLA being more clonally expanded than equally common others.

CDR1 MDHEN and CDR2 SYDVKM come from the germline V gene. This CDR3 comprises 15 residues. Losses at the gene ends were 7 bases for V and 2 bases for J; bases not matched to a gene: 9. PCR involved 60 Vbeta and 13 Jbeta primers. Profiling relied on immunoSEQ multiplex PCR, and the TCRdb table lists in-frame clones only, not all of them. The sample records about 100,000 clones, roughly 74% being singletons. The sequence derives from a female donor in good health and CMV-seropositive. The chain uses TRBV28 and TRBJ2-7; 9 nucleotides agree with TRBD1. Sample: PBMCs. This CDR3 is CASTDPRTGAYEQYF. The DNA for the CDR3 is TGTGCCAGCACCGACCCCAGGACAGGGGCCTACGAGCAGTACTTC.